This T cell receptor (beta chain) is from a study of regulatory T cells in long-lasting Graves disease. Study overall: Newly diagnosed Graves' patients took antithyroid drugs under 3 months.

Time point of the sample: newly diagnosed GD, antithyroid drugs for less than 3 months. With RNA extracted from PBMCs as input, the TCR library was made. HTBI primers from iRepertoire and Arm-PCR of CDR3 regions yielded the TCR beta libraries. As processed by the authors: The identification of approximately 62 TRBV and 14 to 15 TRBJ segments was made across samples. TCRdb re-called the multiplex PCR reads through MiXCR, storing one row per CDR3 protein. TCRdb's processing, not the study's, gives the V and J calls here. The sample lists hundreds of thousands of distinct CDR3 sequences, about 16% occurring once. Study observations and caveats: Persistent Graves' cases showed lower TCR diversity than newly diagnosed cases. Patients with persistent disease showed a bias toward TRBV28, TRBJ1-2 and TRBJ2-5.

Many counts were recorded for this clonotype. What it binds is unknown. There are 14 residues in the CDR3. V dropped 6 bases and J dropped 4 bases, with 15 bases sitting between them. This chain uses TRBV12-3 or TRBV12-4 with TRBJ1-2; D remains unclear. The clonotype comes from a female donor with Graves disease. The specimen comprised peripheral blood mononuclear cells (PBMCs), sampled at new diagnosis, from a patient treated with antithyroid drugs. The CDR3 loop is CASSDRPAGYGYTF. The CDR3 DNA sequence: TGTGCCAGCAGCGACCGTCCGGCCGGCTATGGCTACACCTTC.